The 22 T cell receptor beta chains listed next were all sequenced from one sample in a study of cytomegalovirus exposure and HLA in healthy donors. The protocol was immunoSEQ multiplex PCR, while the TCRdb copy is restricted to in-frame clones and leaves out a portion. The table shows 150,000 to 200,000 clones, with roughly 85% occurring only once. The sequencing sample was made of PBMCs. The receptors derive from a man aged 18 to 29 in good health and CMV-seropositive.

This rearrangement joins TRBV7-8 to TRBJ1-5; the D gene is possibly TRBD1 (6 bases). Germline CDR1 and CDR2: SGHVS and FQNEAQ. V was trimmed by 1 base and J by 5 bases, leaving 9 bases between them. There are 14 residues in the CDR3. The CDR3 nucleotides are TGTGCCAGCAGCTTAGTGTCAGGGGATCAGCCCCAGCATTTT. Translated, it gives CASSLVSGDQPQHF.

The chain has TRBV28 and TRBJ2-2; TRBD1 matches at 10 bases. From germline, CDR1 is MDHEN and CDR2 SYDVKM. This CDR3 has 16 residues. The ends lost 4 bases at V and 4 bases at J; junction bases unmatched: 6. Here the CDR3 reads CASSSRDRGSTGELFF. In nucleotides, the CDR3 is TGTGCCAGCAGTTCCCGGGACAGGGGTTCCACCGGGGAGCTGTTTTTT.

This chain uses TRBV7-6 with TRBJ2-7; tentative D call: TRBD1 (5 bases). Germline CDR1 is SGHVS and CDR2 is FNYEAQ. V gave up 2 bases and J gave up 6 bases, with 11 bases separating them. This CDR3 is built from 13 residues. The CDR3 loop reads CASSLSGSSEQYF. The CDR3 DNA follows: TGTGCCAGCAGCTTATCAGGGTCGAGCGAGCAGTACTTC.

The V call is TRBV7-3, the J call TRBJ2-3; D possibly corresponds to TRBD2 (6 bases). V was shortened by 8 bases and J by 1 base, with 10 bases between the two germline ends. This CDR3 spans 13 amino acids. CDR1 is SGHTA, CDR2 FQGTGA, per germline. CDR3 loop: CASGASGTDTQYF. The CDR3 nucleotides are TGTGCCAGCGGGGCTAGCGGCACAGATACGCAGTATTTT.

This chain joins TRBV7-9 and TRBJ2-2, with D tentatively TRBD1 (5 bases). Germline CDR1 reads SEHNR; CDR2 reads FQNEAQ (reference sequence). V lost 4 bases and J lost 1, with 7 bases in between. CDR3 size: 14 residues. CDR3 bases: TGTGCCAGCAGCTACGACAGGAACACCGGGGAGCTGTTTTTT. It specifies CASSYDRNTGELFF.

This chain uses TRBV2 with TRBJ1-2; 8 bases are shared with TRBD1. This CDR3 spans 15 amino acids. The V gene's germline CDR1 is SNHLY and CDR2 FYNNEI. After removal of 2 bases from V and 2 bases from J, the junction contained 4 bases not matched to a gene. Here the CDR3 DNA reads TGTGCCAGCAGTGAACCGGGGGACAGGAACTATGGCTACACCTTC. It encodes CASSEPGDRNYGYTF.

This sequence joins TRBV9 and TRBJ2-3, with a weak D call TRBD2 (6 bases). Germline-derived CDR1 and CDR2 are SGDLS and YYNGEE. The CDR3 runs to 16 residues. The V and J ends lost 4 bases and 5 bases respectively, with 20 bases between them. Here the CDR3 DNA reads TGTGCCAGCAGCACCTCTGTGGGACTCCAGGGAGATACGCAGTATTTT. Amino acid sequence: CASSTSVGLQGDTQYF.

The chain links TRBV6-5 to TRBJ1-5; 9 bases map to TRBD1. V shed 5 bases, J shed 7 bases, and the junction held 6 bases outside the gene matches. CDR3 length: 14 residues. Germline V gene data show CDR1 as MNHEY and CDR2 as SVGAGI. The CDR3 reads CASSTTGGAQPQHF. The DNA of the CDR3 is TGTGCCAGCAGTACTACAGGGGGCGCACAGCCCCAGCATTTT.

This chain uses TRBV4-1 with TRBJ2-1; 9 bases map to TRBD1. The CDR3 is made up of 16 amino acids. Germline V gene sequence: CDR1 MGHRA, CDR2 YSYEKL. Trimming removed 3 bases from V and 6 bases from J; junction bases left unmatched: 9. CDR3 region: CASSHPDRGNANEQFF. CDR3 coding DNA: TGCGCCAGCAGCCACCCTGACAGGGGGAATGCCAATGAGCAGTTCTTC.

The rearrangement uses TRBV28 and TRBJ1-5, with TRBD1 matching 7 bases. Germline CDR1 and CDR2: MDHEN and SYDVKM. Trimming took 4 bases from V and 4 from J; bases not matched to a gene: 7. CDR3 length: 15 amino acids. CDR3 DNA: TGTGCCAGCAGTTCCCTCGGGACAGAGAATCAGCCCCAGCATTTT. Translating gives CASSSLGTENQPQHF.

This clone has only a few counts. The gene calls are TRBV6-4 and TRBJ2-2, with 7 bases that match TRBD2. J lost 7 bases, V lost 9 bases, and 5 bases had no gene match. This CDR3 region has 12 residues. Germline V gene data show CDR1 as MRHNA and CDR2 as SNTAGT. CDR3 coding DNA: TGTGCCAGTACTAGCGCTTACGGGGAGCTGTTTTTT. Its protein is CASTSAYGELFF.

This clone appeared a few times. This rearrangement joins TRBV19 to TRBJ2-7; TRBD1 might be the D (6 bases). Germline values: CDR1 LNHDA, CDR2 SQIVND (reference sequence). V gave up 5 bases and J gave up 4 bases, with 15 bases separating them. This CDR3 is 14 amino acids long. CDR3 coding DNA: TGTGCCAGTAGTTCCGGCAGGGGAGCGTACGAGCAGTACTTC. Residues: CASSSGRGAYEQYF.

The chain uses TRBV5-1 and TRBJ2-3; D might be TRBD1 (5 bases). Germline V lookup: CDR1 SGHRS, CDR2 YFSETQ. The CDR3 spans 13 residues. V was cut by 7 bases and J by 2 bases, with 11 bases left in between. The CDR3 nucleotides are TGCGCCAGCGGCAGGGTTCCCACAGATACGCAGTATTTT. This encodes CASGRVPTDTQYF.

This clone was recorded once. The chain combines TRBV6-5 with TRBJ2-1; TRBD2 is a possible D gene (5 bases). The V gene lost 8 bases and the J gene lost 3 bases, with 14 bases spanning the gap. Per germline, CDR1 MNHEY and CDR2 SVGAGI. The CDR3 is 14 residues long. This CDR3 reads CASRRPGYYNEQFF. The CDR3 region has the DNA TGTGCCAGCCGTCGCCCGGGATACTACAATGAGCAGTTCTTC.

The V gene is TRBV7-9, the J gene TRBJ2-3, with D possibly matching TRBD2 (6 bases). This CDR3 comprises 11 residues. Germline V gene data show CDR1 as SEHNR and CDR2 as FQNEAQ (reference sequence). For the CDR3, the DNA is TGTGCTGGGACTGGCACAGATACGCAGTATTTT. This codes for CAGTGTDTQYF.

V gene TRBV28 combines with J gene TRBJ1-3, with a possible D match to TRBD1 (6 bases). V dropped 4 bases and J dropped 4 bases, with 11 bases sitting between them. The CDR3 is 14 residues long. The V gene's germline CDR1 is MDHEN and CDR2 SYDVKM. The CDR3 bases are TGTGCCAGCAGTTCTGGGGGCGCCGGAAACACCATATATTTT. As protein: CASSSGGAGNTIYF.

The rearrangement uses TRBV19 and TRBJ2-5, with TRBD2 matching 7 bases. The V and J ends lost 9 bases and 7 bases, in that order; junction bases with no gene match: 14. In germline, CDR1 is LNHDA, CDR2 SQIVND (reference sequence). The CDR3 runs to 14 residues. The CDR3 DNA is TGTGCCAGCGGGAGGAGGGAAGGCTTAGGGACCCAGTACTTC. Encoded protein: CASGRREGLGTQYF. The full variable domain, its missing parts supplied by reference TRBV19 and TRBJ2-5, is DGGITQSPKYLFRKEGQNVTLSCEQNLNHDAMYWYRQDPGQGLRLIYYSQIVNDFQKGDIAEGYSVSREKKESFPLTVTSAQKNPTAFYLCASGRREGLGTQYFGPGTRLLVL.

The chain combines TRBV9 with TRBJ1-1; 11 nucleotides line up with TRBD1. This CDR3 region has 16 residues. The germline V gene encodes CDR1 SGDLS and CDR2 YYNGEE. Trimming at V came to 3 bases and at J to 1 base, leaving 5 bases not matched to a gene. This CDR3 is CASSARDRGANTEAFF. Written as DNA, the CDR3 is TGTGCCAGCAGCGCCCGGGACAGGGGGGCGAACACTGAAGCTTTCTTT.

The V and J genes are TRBV11-2 and TRBJ2-3; 11 positions match TRBD2. V was clipped by 5 bases and J by 5 bases; unmatched bases: 6. This CDR3 region has 15 residues. Looked up from germline, CDR1 is SGHAT and CDR2 is FQNNGV. CDR3 sequence: CASSISGRGIDTQYF. The CDR3 coding sequence is TGTGCCAGCAGCATTAGCGGGAGGGGGATAGATACGCAGTATTTT.

The chain joins TRBV29-1 to TRBJ1-2; TRBD1 agrees at 8 bases. This CDR3 spans 12 amino acids. CDR1 is SQVTM, CDR2 ANQGSEA, per germline. Trimming took 6 bases from V and 7 from J; bases not matched to a gene: 7. CDR3: CSVIQGGVGYTF. CDR3 DNA: TGCAGCGTGATACAGGGGGGCGTTGGCTACACCTTC.

The chain recombines TRBV27 with TRBJ1-2; maybe TRBD1 (6 bases). There are 15 residues in the CDR3. Trimming left V 5 bases short and J 5 bases short, with 18 bases between. Germline V gene sequence: CDR1 MNHEY, CDR2 SMNVEV (reference sequence). For the CDR3, the DNA is TGTGCCAGCAGTCCTCGAGGGGGGGCAAATTATGGCTACACCTTC. Translated: CASSPRGGANYGYTF.

This chain connects TRBV14 to TRBJ2-1; D is unresolved. V lost 8 bases and J lost 0, with 8 bases in between. The germline CDR1 and CDR2 sequences are SGHDN and FVKESK. The CDR3 loop spans 13 amino acids. The CDR3 spells CASSLSSYNEQFF. Written as DNA, the CDR3 is TGTGCCAGCTCCCTGAGCTCCTACAATGAGCAGTTCTTC.